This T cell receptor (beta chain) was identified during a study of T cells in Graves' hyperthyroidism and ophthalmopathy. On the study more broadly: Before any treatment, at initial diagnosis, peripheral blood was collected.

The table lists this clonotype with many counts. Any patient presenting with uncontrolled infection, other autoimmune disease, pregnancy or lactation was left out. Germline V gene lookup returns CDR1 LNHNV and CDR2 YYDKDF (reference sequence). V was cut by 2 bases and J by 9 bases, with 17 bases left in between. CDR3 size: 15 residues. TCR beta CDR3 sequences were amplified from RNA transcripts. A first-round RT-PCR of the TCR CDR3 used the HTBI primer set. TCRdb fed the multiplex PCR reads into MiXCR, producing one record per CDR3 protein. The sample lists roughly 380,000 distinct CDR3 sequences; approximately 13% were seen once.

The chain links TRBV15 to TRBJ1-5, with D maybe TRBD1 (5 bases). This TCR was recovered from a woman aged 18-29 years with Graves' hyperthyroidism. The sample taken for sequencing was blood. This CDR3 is CATSRFDGGYWPQHF. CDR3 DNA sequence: TGTGCCACCAGCAGATTCGACGGGGGGTATTGGCCCCAGCATTTT.